A selection of T cell receptor beta chains follows, all from one sample in a study of blood T cell repertoires in COVID-19. The method was immunoSEQ multiplex PCR; TCRdb's version includes in-frame clones alone and lacks a portion of them. This sample has 330,000 or so clones, with around 87% found just once. The sequencing input was PBMCs or T cells enriched from blood (not recorded which). These receptors all stem from a middle-aged man in a cohort exposed to, infected with or recovered from COVID-19 (not recorded which). Both conserved end residues are part of each CDR3. The D gene is left open where the match is weak. Some rows mark clone size as missing; the rest say once, few, many or name a class of expanded clone.

TRBJ2-5	16	TRBV11-2	.	TRBD2	CASSPTLEGGRETQYF	TGTGCCAGCAGCCCGACTTTGGAGGGAGGGCGAGAGACCCAGTACTTC
TRBJ2-7	15	TRBV28	.	TRBD1	CASRVDRLSSYEQYF	TGTGCCAGCAGGGTGGACAGGTTGAGCTCCTACGAGCAGTACTTC
TRBJ1-2	14	TRBV5-5	.	.	CASSFQGQTGGYTF	TGTGCCAGCAGCTTCCAAGGACAGACCGGTGGCTACACCTTC
TRBJ2-7	14	TRBV5-1	.	.	CASKGQGTTYEQYF	TGCGCCAGCAAAGGGCAGGGGACCACCTACGAGCAGTACTTC
TRBJ1-2	13	TRBV28	.	TRBD1	CASSTGQGHGYTF	TGTGCCAGCAGTACGGGACAGGGCCATGGCTACACCTTC
TRBJ2-4	14	TRBV5-1	.	.	CASRLNEAGDIQYF	TGCGCCAGCAGACTAAACGAGGCCGGAGACATTCAGTACTTC
TRBJ2-5	14	TRBV4-1	.	.	CASSQTPQQETQYF	TGCGCCAGCAGCCAAACTCCTCAACAAGAGACCCAGTACTTC
TRBJ1-2	12	TRBV2	.	.	CASSAQFYGYTF	TGTGCCAGCAGTGCCCAGTTCTATGGCTACACCTTC
TRBJ1-1	14	TRBV28	.	.	CASSLVGGRTEAFF	TGTGCCAGCAGTTTAGTCGGGGGGAGGACTGAAGCTTTCTTT
TRBJ1-3	14	TRBV5-6	.	.	CASSQSGSGNTIYF	TGTGCCAGCAGTCAGTCAGGCTCTGGAAACACCATATATTTT
TRBJ2-7	14	TRBV11-2	.	TRBD2	CASSLYAGDYEQYF	TGTGCCAGCAGCTTATACGCGGGAGACTACGAGCAGTACTTC
TRBJ2-1	18	TRBV27	.	TRBD2	CASGPSGRTIRSYNEQFF	TGTGCCAGCGGACCTAGCGGGAGGACCATTCGCTCCTACAATGAGCAGTTCTTC
TRBJ2-2	15	TRBV20-1	.	.	CSASSGRGMAGELFF	TGCAGTGCTAGTTCGGGACGCGGGATGGCCGGGGAGCTGTTTTTT
TRBJ2-7	15	TRBV6-5	once	TRBD1	CASSLSGQGSYEQYF	TGTGCCAGCAGTTTGTCCGGACAGGGATCCTACGAGCAGTACTTC
TRBJ2-1	15	TRBV27	.	TRBD2	CATSPGLAGFGEQFF	TGTGCCACTTCCCCGGGACTAGCGGGATTCGGTGAGCAGTTCTTC
TRBJ2-2	14	TRBV27	.	TRBD1	CASTPAGGTGELFF	TGTGCCAGCACCCCTGCAGGGGGTACCGGGGAGCTGTTTTTT
TRBJ1-3	15	TRBV2	.	TRBD1	CASREQGASGNTIYF	TGTGCCAGCAGGGAGCAGGGGGCGAGTGGAAACACCATATATTTT
TRBJ1-1	15	TRBV3-1/TRBV3-2	.	.	CASSVGQRGNTEAFF	TGTGCCAGCAGCGTAGGACAGCGGGGGAACACTGAAGCTTTCTTT
TRBJ1-6	13	TRBV2	.	TRBD1	CASRQGEEGPLHF	TGTGCCAGCAGACAGGGGGAGGAAGGGCCCCTCCACTTT
TRBJ1-2	15	TRBV6-5	.	.	CASSIILGGEDGYTF	TGTGCCAGCAGTATCATTCTTGGGGGCGAGGATGGCTACACCTTC
TRBJ1-2	13	TRBV6-5	.	TRBD1	CASSMTGTYGYTF	TGTGCCAGCAGTATGACAGGGACCTATGGCTACACCTTC
TRBJ1-1	14	TRBV5-1	.	.	CASSFGQLGTEAFF	TGCGCCAGCAGCTTTGGACAGTTGGGAACTGAAGCTTTCTTT
TRBJ2-7	13	TRBV28	.	.	CASSSGQTYEQYF	TGTGCCAGCAGCTCCGGACAGACCTACGAGCAGTACTTC
TRBJ2-7	15	TRBV28	once	TRBD1	CASSLLGRGQSEQYF	TGTGCCAGCAGTTTATTGGGCAGGGGGCAATCCGAGCAGTACTTC
TRBJ1-5	15	TRBV15	.	.	CATGVGGGGNQPQHF	TGTGCCACCGGGGTCGGGGGGGGTGGCAATCAGCCCCAGCATTTT
TRBJ1-5	16	TRBV7-2	.	.	CASSLGYPAHNQPQHF	TGTGCCAGCAGCTTAGGCTACCCCGCCCACAATCAGCCCCAGCATTTT
TRBJ1-3	15	TRBV5-1	.	TRBD1	CASSVKQGTGNTIYF	TGCGCCAGCAGCGTAAAACAGGGGACTGGAAACACCATATATTTT
TRBJ1-6	12	TRBV7-6	.	.	CATGLGNSPLHF	TGTGCCACGGGGTTGGGTAATTCACCCCTCCACTTT
TRBJ1-5	14	TRBV27	.	.	CASSLGGSNQPQHF	TGTGCCAGCAGTTTGGGGGGAAGCAATCAGCCCCAGCATTTT
TRBJ2-2	14	TRBV5-6	.	.	CASSFPSLTGELFF	TGTGCCAGCAGCTTTCCTAGTTTAACCGGGGAGCTGTTTTTT
TRBJ1-2	13	TRBV12-5	.	.	CASGLITNYGYTF	TGTGCTAGTGGCCTTATAACTAACTATGGCTACACCTTC
TRBJ1-1	13	TRBV30	.	.	CACKNAGGTEAFF	TGTGCCTGCAAAAATGCGGGGGGCACTGAAGCTTTCTTT
TRBJ2-7	14	TRBV6-5	once	TRBD1	CASRTDRGDYEQYF	TGTGCCAGCAGGACGGACAGGGGGGACTACGAGCAGTACTTC
TRBJ2-2	15	TRBV19	.	.	CASSMILLGGGELFF	TGTGCCAGTAGTATGATTTTACTAGGTGGCGGGGAGCTGTTTTTT
TRBJ1-5	13	TRBV10-2	once	.	CASSDNRGQPQHF	TGCGCCAGCAGTGATAATCGGGGTCAGCCCCAGCATTTT
TRBJ2-7	11	TRBV2	.	.	CASSLTGEQYF	TGTGCCAGCAGCCTGACAGGCGAGCAGTACTTC
TRBJ2-3	14	TRBV21-1	.	.	CASSKRGLGDTQYF	TGTGCCAGCAGCAAAAGGGGGCTGGGAGATACGCAGTATTTT
TRBJ2-1	15	TRBV11-3	.	TRBD2	CASSRSSGRLNEQFF	TGTGCCAGCAGCCGATCTAGCGGGAGACTCAATGAGCAGTTCTTC
TRBJ2-3	16	TRBV3-1/TRBV3-2	.	.	CASSPSSTLSTDTQYF	TGTGCCAGCAGCCCTAGCTCCACACTAAGCACAGATACGCAGTATTTT
TRBJ2-7	16	TRBV20-1	.	.	CSASSRGRGLSYEQYF	TGCAGTGCTAGTTCCCGAGGGCGGGGGCTTTCCTACGAGCAGTACTTC
TRBJ2-5	18	TRBV10-1	.	TRBD2	CAVTLRETSEPYQETQYF	TGCGCCGTCACACTCAGGGAGACTAGCGAACCGTACCAAGAGACCCAGTACTTC
TRBJ1-5	15	TRBV28	.	.	CASTVGGGENQPQHF	TGTGCCAGCACCGTGGGGGGGGGAGAGAATCAGCCCCAGCATTTT
TRBJ2-7	15	TRBV5-1	once	.	CATRASLDPSYEQYF	TGCGCCACCAGAGCTAGTTTGGATCCCTCCTACGAGCAGTACTTC
TRBJ2-2	16	TRBV5-1	once	TRBD1	CASSPSTGQDTGELFF	TGCGCCAGCAGCCCCTCGACAGGGCAGGACACCGGGGAGCTGTTTTTT
TRBJ2-7	14	TRBV29-1	once	TRBD1	CSVEVVGQGYEQYF	TGCAGCGTTGAGGTTGTGGGACAGGGGTACGAGCAGTACTTC
TRBJ2-7	11	TRBV27	.	TRBD1	CASSSGTGQYF	TGTGCCAGCAGTTCCGGGACAGGGCAGTACTTC
TRBJ2-2	15	TRBV2	.	TRBD2	CASSARTSYTGELFF	TGTGCCAGCAGTGCTCGGACTAGTTACACCGGGGAGCTGTTTTTT
TRBJ2-1	10	TRBV25-1	.	.	CASGHSEQFF	TGTGCCAGCGGGCACAGTGAGCAGTTCTTC